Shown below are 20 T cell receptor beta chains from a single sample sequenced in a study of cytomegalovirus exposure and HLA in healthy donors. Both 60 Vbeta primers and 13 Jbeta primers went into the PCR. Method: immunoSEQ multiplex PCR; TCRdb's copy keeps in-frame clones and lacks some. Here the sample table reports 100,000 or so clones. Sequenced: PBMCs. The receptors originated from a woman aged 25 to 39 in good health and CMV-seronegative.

The chain's CDR3 is CASSFPFGGTTDTQYF. CDR3 coding DNA: TGTGCCAGCAGCTTCCCCTTTGGCGGGACCACAGATACGCAGTATTTT. The chain couples TRBV11-2 to TRBJ2-3; D may be TRBD2 (6 bases). The CDR3 is 16 residues long. Trimming shortened V by 3 bases and J by 2 bases, and 15 bases separated the two germline ends. CDR1 and CDR2 from the germline V gene are SGHAT and FQNNGV.

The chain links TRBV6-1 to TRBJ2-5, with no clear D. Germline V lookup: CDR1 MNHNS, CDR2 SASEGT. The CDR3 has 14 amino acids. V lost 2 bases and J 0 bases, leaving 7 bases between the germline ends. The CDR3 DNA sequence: TGTGCCAGCAGTGAACAGGCGTACCAAGAGACCCAGTACTTC. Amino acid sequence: CASSEQAYQETQYF.

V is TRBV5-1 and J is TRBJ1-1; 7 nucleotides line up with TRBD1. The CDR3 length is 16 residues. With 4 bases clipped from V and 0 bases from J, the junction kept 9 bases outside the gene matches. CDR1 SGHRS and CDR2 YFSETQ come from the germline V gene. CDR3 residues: CASSTETGPMNTEAFF. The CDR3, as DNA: TGCGCCAGCAGCACAGAGACAGGGCCCATGAACACTGAAGCTTTCTTT.

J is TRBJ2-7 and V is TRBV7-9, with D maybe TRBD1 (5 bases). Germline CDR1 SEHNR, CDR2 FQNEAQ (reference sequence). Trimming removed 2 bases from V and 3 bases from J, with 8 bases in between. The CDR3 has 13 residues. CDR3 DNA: TGTGCCAGCAGCTTACCAGGGCTCTACGAGCAGTACTTC. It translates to CASSLPGLYEQYF.

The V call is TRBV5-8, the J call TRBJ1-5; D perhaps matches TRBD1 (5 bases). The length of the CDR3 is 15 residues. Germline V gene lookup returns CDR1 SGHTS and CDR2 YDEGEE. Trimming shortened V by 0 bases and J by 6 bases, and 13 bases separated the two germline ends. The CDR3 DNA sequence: TGTGCCAGCAGCTTGGTTTCAGGGATCGGTCAGCCCCAGCATTTT. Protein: CASSLVSGIGQPQHF.

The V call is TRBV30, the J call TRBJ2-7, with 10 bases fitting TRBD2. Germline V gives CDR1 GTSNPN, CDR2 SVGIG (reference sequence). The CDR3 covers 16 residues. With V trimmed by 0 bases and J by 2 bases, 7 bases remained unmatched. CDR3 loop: CAWSVQLAGLTYEQYF. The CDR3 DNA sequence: TGTGCCTGGAGTGTGCAACTAGCGGGACTTACCTACGAGCAGTACTTC.

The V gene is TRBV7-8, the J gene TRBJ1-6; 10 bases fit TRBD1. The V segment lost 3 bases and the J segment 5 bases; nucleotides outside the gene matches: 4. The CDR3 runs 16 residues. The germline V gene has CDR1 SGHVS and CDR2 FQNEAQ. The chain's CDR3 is CASSLDRGADNSPLHF. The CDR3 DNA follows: TGTGCCAGCAGCTTGGACAGGGGGGCTGATAATTCACCCCTCCACTTT.

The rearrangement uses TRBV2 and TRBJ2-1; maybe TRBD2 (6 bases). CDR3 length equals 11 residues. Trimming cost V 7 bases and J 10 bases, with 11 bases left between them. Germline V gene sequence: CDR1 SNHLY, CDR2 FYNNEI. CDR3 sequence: CASTTGDEQFF. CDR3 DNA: TGTGCCAGCACCACGGGGGACGAGCAGTTCTTC.

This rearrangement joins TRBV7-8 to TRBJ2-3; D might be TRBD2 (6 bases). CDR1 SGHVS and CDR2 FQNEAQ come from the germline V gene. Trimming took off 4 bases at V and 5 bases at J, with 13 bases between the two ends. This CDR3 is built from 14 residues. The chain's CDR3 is CASSYHPGEDTQYF. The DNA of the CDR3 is TGTGCCAGCAGCTATCACCCGGGAGAAGATACGCAGTATTTT.

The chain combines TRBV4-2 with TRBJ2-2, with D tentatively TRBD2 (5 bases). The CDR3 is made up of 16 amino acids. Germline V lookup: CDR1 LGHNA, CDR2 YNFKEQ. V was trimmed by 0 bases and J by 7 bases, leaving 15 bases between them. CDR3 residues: CASSQDQSGAGGELFF. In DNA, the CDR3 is TGTGCCAGCAGCCAAGATCAGTCAGGCGCGGGCGGGGAGCTGTTTTTT.

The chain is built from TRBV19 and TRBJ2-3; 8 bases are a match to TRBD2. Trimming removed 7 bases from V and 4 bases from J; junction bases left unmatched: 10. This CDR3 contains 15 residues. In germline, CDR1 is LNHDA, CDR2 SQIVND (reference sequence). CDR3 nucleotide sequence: TGTGCCAGTACCCTGGCGGGAGGAATCGCAGATACGCAGTATTTT. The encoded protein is CASTLAGGIADTQYF.

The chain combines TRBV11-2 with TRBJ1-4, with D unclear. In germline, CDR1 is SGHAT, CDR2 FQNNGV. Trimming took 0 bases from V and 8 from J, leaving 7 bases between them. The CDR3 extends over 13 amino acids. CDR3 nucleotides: TGTGCCAGCAGCTTAGATCACGGGGAAAAACTGTTTTTT. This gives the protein CASSLDHGEKLFF.

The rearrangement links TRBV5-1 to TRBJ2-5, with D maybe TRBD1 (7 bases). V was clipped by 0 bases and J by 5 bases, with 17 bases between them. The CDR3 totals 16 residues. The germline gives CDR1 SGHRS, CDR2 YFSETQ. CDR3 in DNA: TGCGCCAGCAGCTTGGCCGTAGGAGGGGGCCGGGAGACCCAGTACTTC. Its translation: CASSLAVGGGRETQYF.

In DNA form, the CDR3 reads TGTGCCAGCAGCAAGAACCGGGACTATGGCTACACCTTC. This translates into CASSKNRDYGYTF. The V and J genes are TRBV7-8 and TRBJ1-2; D is undetermined. This CDR3 region has 13 residues. Trimming shortened V by 5 bases and J by 3 bases, and 10 bases separated the two germline ends. Germline V gives CDR1 SGHVS, CDR2 FQNEAQ.

CDR3 sequence reads: CASSEAGGEGEQFF. DNA for the CDR3: TGTGCCAGCAGTGAAGCGGGAGGAGAAGGTGAGCAGTTCTTC. This chain connects TRBV6-4 to TRBJ2-1; 9 bases are shared with TRBD2. Trimming removed 3 bases from V and 9 bases from J; junction bases left unmatched: 6. The CDR3 is 14 residues long. CDR1 and CDR2 (germline): MRHNA, SNTAGT.

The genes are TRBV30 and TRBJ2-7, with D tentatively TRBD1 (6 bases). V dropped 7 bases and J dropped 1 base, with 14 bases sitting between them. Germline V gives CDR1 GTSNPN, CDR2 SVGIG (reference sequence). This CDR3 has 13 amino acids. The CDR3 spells CASYRDRSYEQYF. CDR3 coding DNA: TGTGCCTCCTACAGGGATAGGTCCTACGAGCAGTACTTC.

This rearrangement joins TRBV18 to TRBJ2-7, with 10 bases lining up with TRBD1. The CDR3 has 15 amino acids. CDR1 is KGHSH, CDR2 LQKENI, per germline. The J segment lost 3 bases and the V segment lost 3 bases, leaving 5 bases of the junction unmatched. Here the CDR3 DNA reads TGTGCCAGCTCACCCCTGACAGGGGGCGACTACGAGCAGTACTTC. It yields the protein CASSPLTGGDYEQYF. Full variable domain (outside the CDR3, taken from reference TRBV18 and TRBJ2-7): NAGVMQNPRHLVRRRGQEARLRCSPMKGHSHVYWYRQLPEEGLKFMVYLQKENIIDESGMPKERFSAEFPKEGPSILRIQQVVRGDSAAYFCASSPLTGGDYEQYFGPGTRLTVT.

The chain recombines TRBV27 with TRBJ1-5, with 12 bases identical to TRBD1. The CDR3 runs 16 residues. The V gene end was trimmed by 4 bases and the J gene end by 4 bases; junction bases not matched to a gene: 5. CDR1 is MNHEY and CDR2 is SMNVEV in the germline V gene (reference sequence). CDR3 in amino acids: CASSSGTGGRNQPQHF. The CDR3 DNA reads TGTGCCAGCAGTTCCGGGACAGGGGGCCGGAATCAGCCCCAGCATTTT.

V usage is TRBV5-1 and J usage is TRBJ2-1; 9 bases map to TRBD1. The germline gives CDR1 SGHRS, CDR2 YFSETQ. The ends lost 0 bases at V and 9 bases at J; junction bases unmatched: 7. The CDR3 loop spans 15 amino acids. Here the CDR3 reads CASSLGGQGFSEQFF. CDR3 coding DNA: TGCGCCAGCAGCTTGGGGGGACAGGGATTTTCTGAGCAGTTCTTC. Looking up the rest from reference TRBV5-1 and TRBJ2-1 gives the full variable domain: KAGVTQTPRYLIKTRGQQVTLSCSPISGHRSVSWYQQTPGQGLQFLFEYFSETQRNKGNFPGRFSGRQFSNSRSEMNVSTLELGDSALYLCASSLGGQGFSEQFFGPGTRLTVL.

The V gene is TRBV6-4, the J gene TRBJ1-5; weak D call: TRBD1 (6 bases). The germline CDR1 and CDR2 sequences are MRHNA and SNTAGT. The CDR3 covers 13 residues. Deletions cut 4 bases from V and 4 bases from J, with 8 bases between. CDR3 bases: TGTGCCAGCAGTGCCGGGACAAATCAGCCCCAGCATTTT. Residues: CASSAGTNQPQHF.